This is a list of T cell receptor beta chains from one sample in a study of B cell selection in AIRE deficiency. Using immunoSEQ multiplex PCR, the repertoire was profiled, and TCRdb retains in-frame clones only, with some absent. The data contain some 24,000 clones, about 96% of them singletons. The sample consisted of CD4+CD127+ conventional T cells sorted from PBMCs. These receptors were collected from a human donor in good health. Both conserved end residues are part of each CDR3. A D gene is named only where the DNA matches it firmly. Clone sizes are given selectively: once, few, many, or a class where the clone is expanded.

j_call d_call v_call clone_size cdr3_nt cdr3_aa
TRBJ1-3 TRBD1 TRBV7-8 NA TGTGCCAGCAGCTTAGGACGGGCAGGGGGCACTGGAAACACCATATATTTT CASSLGRAGGTGNTIYF
TRBJ1-2 NA TRBV10-3 NA TGTGCCAGCAGTTACGGGGACAAGACCTATGGCTACACCTTC CASSYGDKTYGYTF
TRBJ1-4 NA TRBV5-4 NA TGTGCCAGCAGCTTAGGGGGGGTAAATGAAAAACTGTTTTTT CASSLGGVNEKLFF
TRBJ1-6 NA TRBV28 NA TGTGCCAGCAGTTTACCAACCCCCGGCAGTAGCCAGAGCTCCTATAATTCACCCCTCCACTTT CASSLPTPGSSQSSYNSPLHF
TRBJ1-6 NA TRBV11-1 NA TGTGCCAGCAGCTTCTGGAGGCTCTCCGGGGAAAATTCACCCCTCCACTTT CASSFWRLSGENSPLHF
TRBJ1-1 TRBD1 TRBV11-2 NA TGTGCCAGCAGCTTAAACCCTACCGGGACAGGGCATGCTTTCTTT CASSLNPTGTGHAFF
TRBJ2-5 NA TRBV18 NA TGTGCCAGCTCACCACCAGTAGGGCCAGAGACCCAGTACTTC CASSPPVGPETQYF
TRBJ1-5 NA TRBV19 NA TGTGCCAGTAGTTTGAGGGCAGGGGTGAGGTTTAGCAATCAGCCCCAGCATTTT CASSLRAGVRFSNQPQHF
TRBJ1-3 NA TRBV25-1 NA TGTGCCAGCAGAGGGGGTCTCCGCTCTGGAAACACCATATATTTT CASRGGLRSGNTIYF
TRBJ1-2 NA TRBV25-1 NA TGTGCCAGCAGTGATAGCGGACGACTCCAGGGTTTTTATGGCTACACCTTC CASSDSGRLQGFYGYTF
TRBJ1-1 TRBD1 TRBV6-5 NA TGTGCCAGCAACCGGGGACAGCCGAACACTGAAGCTTTCTTT CASNRGQPNTEAFF
TRBJ2-5 TRBD2 TRBV10-3 NA TGTGCCACCGGGACTAGCGGGGAAAGGGAGACCCAGTACTTC CATGTSGERETQYF
TRBJ1-6 TRBD1 TRBV25-1 NA TGTGCCAGCAGAGACAGGGGGCAATGGAATTCACCCCTCCACTTT CASRDRGQWNSPLHF
TRBJ1-2 NA TRBV19 NA TGTGCCAGTAGTAGCGACAGGTCCTATGGCTACACCTTC CASSSDRSYGYTF
TRBJ2-7 TRBD1 TRBV5-4 NA TGTGCCAGCAGCCCCTCCCGGGACAGGCCCATCCGCGAGCAGTACTTC CASSPSRDRPIREQYF
TRBJ1-1 TRBD1 TRBV18 NA TGTGCCAGCTCACCAGGACAGGGGGTCTTGAACAGTGAAGCTTTCTTT CASSPGQGVLNSEAFF
TRBJ2-3 NA TRBV6-4 NA TGTGCCAGCAGGAAGGGAGATAGCACAGATACGCAGTATTTT CASRKGDSTDTQYF
TRBJ2-3 TRBD2 TRBV2 NA TGTGCCAGCAGGACTAGCGGGGGTTCGGAGCAGTATTTT CASRTSGGSEQYF
TRBJ2-4 NA TRBV27 NA TGTGCCAGCAGTCAAAAACCAGATTTAGCCAAAAACATTCAGTACTTC CASSQKPDLAKNIQYF
TRBJ2-3 TRBD1 TRBV11-1 NA TGTGCCAGCAGCTCCCGGGACAGGGGGCTACAAGATACGCAGTATTTT CASSSRDRGLQDTQYF
TRBJ1-1 TRBD1 TRBV25-1 NA TGTGCCAGCAGTGACGACAGGGGGGGAACTGAAGCTTTCTTT CASSDDRGGTEAFF
TRBJ2-1 NA TRBV7-9 NA TGTGCCAGAGAAAGGGGGCAGTTCTTC CARERGQFF
TRBJ2-7 NA TRBV18 NA TGTGCCAGCTCACCAAGTGTCACCGCGGACGAGCAGTACTTC CASSPSVTADEQYF
TRBJ2-7 NA TRBV30 NA TGTGCCTGGGTAGGGTGGGGGGAGGCTCACGAGCAGTACTTC CAWVGWGEAHEQYF
TRBJ1-5 TRBD1 TRBV6-6 NA TGTGCCAGCAGTAGGACAGGGAATAGCAATCAGCCCCAGCATTTT CASSRTGNSNQPQHF
TRBJ1-2 NA TRBV5-6 once TGTGCCAGCAGTTATGGTTTTAACTATGGCTACACCTTC CASSYGFNYGYTF
TRBJ1-1 TRBD1 TRBV7-9 NA TGTGCCAGCAGCTCCGGACAGGGGAACACTGAAGCTTTCTTT CASSSGQGNTEAFF
TRBJ2-7 NA TRBV11-2 NA TGTGCCAGCAGCCTTAAGACAGGCTACTACGAGCAGTACTTC CASSLKTGYYEQYF
TRBJ1-2 NA TRBV11-2 NA TGTGCCAGCAGCTTAGATTTGGGGTTAGGCTATGGCTACACCTTC CASSLDLGLGYGYTF
TRBJ2-7 NA TRBV10-1 NA TGCGCCAGCAGTGATTCCACAGGGCTGTACGAGCAGTACTTC CASSDSTGLYEQYF
TRBJ2-7 NA TRBV18 NA TGTGCCAGCTCACCACCAAACAGCGTCTACGAGCAGTACTTC CASSPPNSVYEQYF
TRBJ2-5 NA TRBV11-3 NA TGTGCCAGCAGTCAGAGGGTTGGGGAGACCCAGTACTTC CASSQRVGETQYF
TRBJ1-5 TRBD1 TRBV6-5 NA TGTGCCAGCAGTTCGACAGGGTGGAGCAATCAGCCCCAGCATTTT CASSSTGWSNQPQHF
TRBJ2-1 TRBD1 TRBV5-8 NA TGTGCCAGCAGCTTGGGTGACAGGGATACGAATGAGCAGTTCTTC CASSLGDRDTNEQFF
TRBJ1-1 TRBD1 TRBV5-1 NA TGCGCCAGCAGCCAGGGACAGGTGGCAGTGAACACTGAAGCTTTCTTT CASSQGQVAVNTEAFF
TRBJ2-4 TRBD2 TRBV6-1 NA TGTGCCAGCAGTGAAGCGGTTCGTGAGCGGGGGGAAGGAGTAGCCAAAAACATTCAGTACTTC CASSEAVRERGEGVAKNIQYF
TRBJ1-5 NA TRBV4-3 once TGCGCCAGCAGCCAAGATGGAGGGAGTGGCAATCAGCCCCAGCATTTT CASSQDGGSGNQPQHF
TRBJ2-2 NA TRBV7-3 NA TGTGCCAGCAGCAAAAGGGGTGGCACCGGGGAGCTGTTTTTT CASSKRGGTGELFF
TRBJ2-5 TRBD1 TRBV5-1 NA TGCGCCAGCAGCCCAGGACAGGGGGCCCAAGAGACCCAGTACTTC CASSPGQGAQETQYF
TRBJ2-4 NA TRBV19 NA TGTGCCAGTAGTACCCGTCTGGACATTCAGTACTTC CASSTRLDIQYF
TRBJ1-6 NA TRBV2 few TGTGCCAGCAGTGAACGGCAGGGTAATTCACCCCTCCACTTT CASSERQGNSPLHF
TRBJ2-7 NA TRBV9 NA TGTGCCAGCAGCGTATCCCCCAGGAGCTCCTACGAGCAGTACTTC CASSVSPRSSYEQYF